The rows below give T cell receptor beta chains drawn from one sample of a study of shared clonotypes between healthy human individuals. Assay used: immunoSEQ multiplex PCR; TCRdb lists only in-frame clones, some missing. The table lists 550,000 to 850,000 clones, roughly 72% of them singletons. Source material: memory CD4+ T cells sorted from blood. The origin of the receptors is a woman aged 30 to 39 in good health. CDR3s include the opening cysteine and the closing phenylalanine or tryptophan. The D gene is left open where the match is weak. Rows give clone size only sometimes, using once, few, many, or a class for an expanded clone.

.	TRBV9	TRBD2	TRBJ2-7	CASSVGASGSTYEQYF	TGTGCCAGCAGCGTAGGGGCTAGCGGGAGTACCTACGAGCAGTACTTC
.	TRBV27	.	TRBJ2-7	CASRGTTSSSKQYF	TGTGCCAGCAGAGGAACTACTAGCTCCTCCAAGCAGTACTTC
.	TRBV28	TRBD1	TRBJ2-7	CASKRQGFSYEQYF	TGTGCCAGCAAACGACAGGGGTTTTCTTACGAGCAGTACTTC
once	TRBV19	TRBD2	TRBJ2-3	CASSVQRGLTDTQYF	TGTGCCAGTAGCGTCCAGCGGGGGCTCACAGATACGCAGTATTTT
.	TRBV20-1	.	TRBJ2-7	CSAALALEQYF	TGCAGTGCTGCCCTCGCGCTCGAGCAGTACTTC
.	TRBV20-1	TRBD1	TRBJ1-1	CSAHRGAFF	TGCAGTGCGCACAGGGGAGCTTTCTTT
.	TRBV19	.	TRBJ2-3	CASSDQGVTDTQYF	TGTGCCAGTTCAGACCAAGGAGTCACAGATACGCAGTATTTT
.	TRBV25-1	TRBD1	TRBJ1-2	CASSEDRGPRGYTF	TGTGCCAGCAGTGAAGACAGGGGGCCTCGTGGCTACACCTTC
few	TRBV11-2	TRBD1	TRBJ1-4	CASSLPGQGGEKLFF	TGTGCCAGCAGCCTTCCGGGACAGGGCGGAGAAAAACTGTTTTTT
few	TRBV27	.	TRBJ1-4	CASRTASDSGFQLFF	TGTGCCAGCAGAACCGCTTCTGACAGCGGGTTCCAACTGTTTTTT
.	TRBV5-1	TRBD2	TRBJ2-2	CASSFGLAVSGELFF	TGCGCCAGCAGCTTCGGACTAGCGGTTAGCGGGGAGCTGTTTTTT